These 24 T cell receptor beta chains came from one sample sequenced in a study of cytomegalovirus exposure and HLA in healthy donors. 60 Vbeta and 13 Jbeta primers were used in PCR. Profiling relied on immunoSEQ multiplex PCR, and the TCRdb table lists in-frame clones only, not all of them. Of about 90,000 clones in the sample, roughly 72% were seen once. Specimen: PBMCs. All receptors come from a man aged 30 to 45 in good health and CMV-seropositive.

The chain recombines TRBV25-1 with TRBJ1-3; D gene unclear. Germline lookup yields CDR1 MGHDK and CDR2 SYGVNS. Trimming removed 1 base at V and 0 bases at J, with 10 bases between. The CDR3 runs to 16 residues. The CDR3 spells CASSEFEGHSGNTIYF. The CDR3 DNA follows: TGTGCCAGCAGTGAATTCGAGGGCCACTCTGGAAACACCATATATTTT. Full variable domain (outside the CDR3, taken from reference TRBV25-1 and TRBJ1-3): EADIYQTPRYLVIGTGKKITLECSQTMGHDKMYWYQQDPGMELHLIHYSYGVNSTEKGDLSSESTVSRIRTEHFPLTLESARPSHTSQYLCASSEFEGHSGNTIYFGEGSWLTVV.

This rearrangement joins TRBV2 to TRBJ2-1; no firm D call. Germline CDR1 and CDR2: SNHLY and FYNNEI. V was shortened by 7 bases and J by 1 base, with 14 bases between the two germline ends. The CDR3 totals 15 residues. The CDR3 here is CASTPPDLSYNEQFF. The CDR3 nucleotides are TGTGCCAGCACCCCCCCCGACTTATCCTACAATGAGCAGTTCTTC.

This clone has a handful of counts. As DNA, the CDR3 is TGTGCCACCGGGACAGGGGCTGGAAACACCATATATTTT. This translates into CATGTGAGNTIYF. The chain is built from TRBV19 and TRBJ1-3; 10 bases line up with TRBD1. The CDR3 is 13 amino acids. Germline CDR1 and CDR2: LNHDA and SQIVND (reference sequence). After removal of 10 bases from V and 2 bases from J, the junction contained 2 bases not matched to a gene.

This clone was picked up one time. J is TRBJ2-5 and V is TRBV7-2, with 15 bases matching TRBD2. V shed 5 bases and J 4 bases; nucleotides not matched to a gene: 5. The CDR3 contains 16 residues. Germline assignment: CDR1 SGHTA and CDR2 FQGNSA. This chain's CDR3 is CASSGPGLAGGETQYF. The CDR3 nucleotides read TGTGCCAGCAGCGGTCCGGGACTAGCGGGAGGAGAGACCCAGTACTTC.

This sequence joins TRBV30 and TRBJ2-7; 12 nucleotides match TRBD2. Germline V gives CDR1 GTSNPN, CDR2 SVGIG (reference sequence). The ends lost 3 bases at V and 4 bases at J; junction bases unmatched: 10. The CDR3 covers 16 residues. CDR3 amino acids: CAWSPALAGGRYEQYF. As DNA, the CDR3 is TGTGCCTGGAGCCCGGCCCTAGCGGGGGGGCGATACGAGCAGTACTTC.

The chain is built from TRBV5-1 and TRBJ1-1; possible D gene TRBD1, 6 bases. Germline-derived CDR1 and CDR2 are SGHRS and YFSETQ. This CDR3 contains 15 residues. The V end lost 2 bases, the J end lost 3 bases, and 14 bases lay between the germline ends. CDR3 sequence reads: CASSFQGSGDTEAFF. The CDR3 nucleotides read TGCGCCAGCAGCTTTCAAGGGTCAGGGGACACTGAAGCTTTCTTT.

The chain employs TRBV19 and TRBJ1-4; tentatively, D is TRBD1 (5 bases). This CDR3 spans 14 amino acids. Deletions cut 2 bases from V and 3 bases from J, with 7 bases between. Germline assignment: CDR1 LNHDA and CDR2 SQIVND (reference sequence). The CDR3: CASSILGPNEKLFF. The CDR3, as DNA: TGTGCCAGTAGTATACTGGGGCCTAATGAAAAACTGTTTTTT.

The chain links TRBV30 to TRBJ2-2, with 9 bases identical to TRBD1. The CDR3 totals 12 residues. V lost 5 bases and J lost 5; bases outside the gene matches: 0. Germline V lookup: CDR1 GTSNPN, CDR2 SVGIG (reference sequence). The CDR3 DNA reads as TGTGCCTGGGGACAGGGGACCGGGGAGCTGTTTTTT. It is translated as CAWGQGTGELFF. Full variable domain (rest looked up from reference TRBV30 and TRBJ2-2): SQTIHQWPATLVQPVGSPLSLECTVEGTSNPNLYWYRQAAGRGLQLLFYSVGIGQISSEVPQNLSASRPQDRQFILSSKKLLLSDSGFYLCAWGQGTGELFFGEGSRLTVL.

J is TRBJ2-7 and V is TRBV7-2; TRBD2 agrees at 8 bases. In germline, CDR1 is SGHTA, CDR2 FQGNSA. This CDR3 has 14 residues. V dropped 2 bases and J dropped 7; count of bases not matched to a gene: 7. CDR3 DNA: TGTGCCAGCAGCTTATTGCGGGAGGTGGGTGAGCAGTACTTC. Translated, it gives CASSLLREVGEQYF.

This clone was seen only a few times. The chain carries TRBV5-1 and TRBJ2-7; D remains ambiguous. Trimming removed 5 bases from V and 7 bases from J, with 16 bases in between. The germline gives CDR1 SGHRS, CDR2 YFSETQ. This CDR3 region has 13 residues. The DNA for the CDR3 is TGCGCCAGCAGTGCCCCCCCTACAGAAGAGCAGTACTTC. Protein product: CASSAPPTEEQYF.

The V gene is TRBV7-9, the J gene TRBJ1-1; possibly TRBD1 for D (6 bases). The germline V gene encodes CDR1 SEHNR and CDR2 FQNEAQ (reference sequence). V dropped 1 base and J dropped 5 bases, with 14 bases sitting between them. CDR3 size: 15 residues. This chain's CDR3 is CASSLGGRGRTEAFF. In DNA form, the CDR3 reads TGTGCCAGCAGCTTAGGAGGCAGGGGTAGAACTGAAGCTTTCTTT.

The chain combines TRBV29-1 with TRBJ2-3, with D possibly being TRBD1 (5 bases). V lost 5 bases to trimming and J lost 2 bases, with 14 bases between them. Per the germline V gene, CDR1 is SQVTM and CDR2 is ANQGSEA. The CDR3 is made up of 14 amino acids. The CDR3 sequence: CSVSMGPHTDTQYF. The DNA of the CDR3 is TGCAGCGTTTCGATGGGGCCACACACAGATACGCAGTATTTT.

The chain has TRBV25-1 and TRBJ1-2, with 11 bases that match TRBD1. J lost 3 bases, V lost 1 base, and 7 bases had no gene match. The CDR3 has 17 residues. Germline V gene sequence: CDR1 MGHDK, CDR2 SYGVNS. CDR3 loop: CASSESGQGVSHYGYTF. The CDR3 DNA follows: TGTGCCAGCAGTGAATCGGGACAGGGGGTTTCGCACTATGGCTACACCTTC.

The V and J genes are TRBV5-1 and TRBJ2-7; 7 positions match TRBD2. V trimming: 0 bases; J trimming: 6 bases; junction bases outside the gene matches: 15. The CDR3 consists of 17 residues. Germline CDR1 is SGHRS and CDR2 is YFSETQ. In DNA, the CDR3 is TGCGCCAGCAGCTTGGCGGGGTTCGGGGAGGGCCCTACCGAGCAGTACTTC. This sequence encodes CASSLAGFGEGPTEQYF.

The J gene is TRBJ1-5, the V gene TRBV4-3; 10 bases fit TRBD1. The germline CDR1 and CDR2 sequences are LGHNA and YSLEER. After removal of 4 bases from V and 6 bases from J, the junction contained 6 bases not matched to a gene. The CDR3 loop spans 15 amino acids. The CDR3 DNA is TGCGCCAGCAGCCTCGACAGGGGGCTGAGTCAGCCCCAGCATTTT. Amino acid sequence: CASSLDRGLSQPQHF.

The chain is built from TRBV27 and TRBJ2-7, with 7 positions matching TRBD1. The CDR3 loop spans 18 amino acids. With 6 bases clipped from V and 6 bases from J, the junction kept 23 bases outside the gene matches. Germline CDR1 reads MNHEY; CDR2 reads SMNVEV (reference sequence). The CDR3 here is CASSPTGLELSYRPEQYF. In DNA form, the CDR3 reads TGTGCCAGCAGCCCGACAGGGCTGGAACTCTCTTATAGGCCCGAGCAGTACTTC.

V gene TRBV10-1 combines with J gene TRBJ1-2, with a weak D call TRBD1 (5 bases). V was clipped by 11 bases and J by 0 bases, with 19 bases between them. The CDR3 is 15 residues long. Germline loops: CDR1 WNHNN, CDR2 SYGVQD (reference sequence). The CDR3 DNA is TGCGCCGGGGCCGAGACAGCGTCATCTAACTATGGCTACACCTTC. Amino acids: CAGAETASSNYGYTF.

This clone was counted between two and nine times. CDR3 protein: CAISSTDGNQPQHF. The CDR3 DNA is TGTGCCATCAGCTCGACTGACGGGAATCAGCCCCAGCATTTT. The chain joins TRBV10-3 to TRBJ1-5; D call uncertain. Germline CDR1 and CDR2: ENHRY and SYGVKD. CDR3 length: 14 amino acids. V was cut by 6 bases and J by 4 bases, with 13 bases left in between.

This clone was seen a few times. The CDR3 region is CASSIRTGAAYEQYF. As DNA, the CDR3 is TGTGCCAGTAGTATAAGGACAGGGGCGGCCTACGAGCAGTACTTC. The V gene is TRBV19, the J gene TRBJ2-7, with TRBD1 identical over 9 bases. The germline CDR1 and CDR2 sequences are LNHDA and SQIVND (reference sequence). Germline trimming cut 2 bases from V and 2 bases from J; bases unmatched to any gene: 4. The CDR3 covers 15 residues.

J is TRBJ1-5 and V is TRBV6-5; D perhaps matches TRBD1 (6 bases). Trimming took off 0 bases at V and 11 bases at J, with 17 bases between the two ends. Germline V gives CDR1 MNHEY, CDR2 SVGAGI. This CDR3 comprises 15 residues. CDR3 sequence reads: CASSYSISQRTAQHF. The CDR3 DNA is TGTGCCAGCAGTTACTCGATTTCTCAACGGACAGCCCAGCATTTT.

The rearrangement links TRBV7-3 to TRBJ1-1; 8 nucleotides line up with TRBD1. There are 15 residues in the CDR3. With V trimmed by 1 base and J by 1 base, 2 bases remained unmatched. Germline values: CDR1 SGHTA, CDR2 FQGTGA. In nucleotides, the CDR3 is TGTGCCAGCAGCTTAAAGGGGACAGGGAACACTGAAGCTTTCTTT. This codes for CASSLKGTGNTEAFF.

The rearrangement joins TRBV19 to TRBJ1-1; D is possibly TRBD1 (6 bases). The V gene lost 3 bases and the J gene lost 5 bases, with 10 bases spanning the gap. CDR3 length equals 13 residues. The germline gives CDR1 LNHDA, CDR2 SQIVND (reference sequence). The CDR3 spells CASSIQGRTEAFF. CDR3 bases: TGTGCCAGTAGTATCCAGGGGCGTACTGAAGCTTTCTTT.

This clone was recorded once. This rearrangement joins TRBV4-3 to TRBJ1-1, with TRBD1 matching 9 bases. The CDR3 is made up of 15 amino acids. With 2 bases clipped from V and 1 base from J, the junction kept 2 bases outside the gene matches. Looked up from germline, CDR1 is LGHNA and CDR2 is YSLEER. The chain's CDR3 is CASSQYRGPNTEAFF. The DNA of the CDR3 is TGCGCCAGCAGCCAATACAGGGGGCCGAACACTGAAGCTTTCTTT.

The J gene is TRBJ1-2, the V gene TRBV4-3; D call uncertain. Germline V gene sequence: CDR1 LGHNA, CDR2 YSLEER. The CDR3 is 15 amino acids. The germline V and J ends were trimmed by 0 bases and 4 bases, with 12 bases remaining between them. CDR3 coding DNA: TGCGCCAGCAGCCAAGATCTAGGTGGGTTCTATGGCTACACCTTC. Translation: CASSQDLGGFYGYTF.